This T cell receptor (beta chain) originates from a study of T cell responses to AZD1222 COVID-19 vaccine. This clone was counted a few times. The target antigen is unknown. CDR1 is KGHSH, CDR2 LQKENI, per germline. The germline V and J ends were trimmed by 3 bases and 4 bases, with 24 bases remaining between them. There are 18 residues in the CDR3. TCRdb's copy holds only in-frame clones and misses some; the assay was immunoSEQ multiplex PCR. The sample holds about 100,000 clones, about 89% seen once. Study-wide findings and caveats: Baseline serostatus was positive in only six AZD1222 recipients. It was only after the peak T cell response that any repertoires were sampled.

The rearrangement links TRBV18 to TRBJ1-2; D may be TRBD1 (5 bases). The sequencing used peripheral blood, collected on day 0 of MenACWY control vaccination. The TCR comes from an adult in good health. CDR3 sequence reads: CASSPRETVGSFGYGYTF. Here the CDR3 DNA reads TGTGCCAGCTCACCGAGGGAGACAGTGGGGTCTTTTGGCTATGGCTACACCTTC.